This record concerns one T cell receptor beta chain sequence. The data derive from a study of blood T cell repertoires in COVID-19. Study overall: Nucleic acid was either cDNA or gDNA, and it came from T cells, B-cell-depleted T cells, or PBMCs.

Per the study methods: Reference gene primer amplification gave estimated nucleated cell counts. Clones were sequenced by immunoSEQ multiplex PCR, and TCRdb holds only the in-frame ones, with some missing. That table gives V, J and clone size, and the DNA gave D and trimming. The sample shows under 100,000 clones, about 83% of them seen only once. Germline loops: CDR1 ENHRY, CDR2 SYGVKD. The V and J ends lost 2 bases and 2 bases respectively, with 12 bases between them. The length of the CDR3 is 15 residues. This chain uses TRBV10-3 with TRBJ1-2; D might be TRBD1 (5 bases). The TCR was taken from a woman in her sixties or seventies with acute or convalescent COVID-19. The sample taken for sequencing was peripheral blood. The CDR3 nucleotides are TGTGCCATCAGTGAGGGGGCGGCAGGAAACTATGGCTACACCTTC. It codes for CAISEGAAGNYGYTF.